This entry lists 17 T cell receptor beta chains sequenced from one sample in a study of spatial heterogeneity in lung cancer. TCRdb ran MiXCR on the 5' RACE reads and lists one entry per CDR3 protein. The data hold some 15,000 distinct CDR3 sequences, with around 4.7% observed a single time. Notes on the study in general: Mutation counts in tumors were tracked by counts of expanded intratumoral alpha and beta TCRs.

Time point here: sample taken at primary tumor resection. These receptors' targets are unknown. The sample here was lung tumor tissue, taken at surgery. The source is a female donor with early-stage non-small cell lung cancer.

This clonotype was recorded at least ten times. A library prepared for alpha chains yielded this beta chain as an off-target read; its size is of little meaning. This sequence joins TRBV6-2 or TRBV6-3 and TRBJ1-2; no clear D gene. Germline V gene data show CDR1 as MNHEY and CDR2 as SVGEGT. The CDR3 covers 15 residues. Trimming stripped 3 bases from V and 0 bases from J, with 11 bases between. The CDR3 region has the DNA TGTGCCAGCAGTTATTTCGCAGTAGCTAACTATGGCTACACCTTC. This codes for CASSYFAVANYGYTF.

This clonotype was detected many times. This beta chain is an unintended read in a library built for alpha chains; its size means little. For the CDR3, the DNA is TGCGCCAGCAGTTCGGATGGCAATCAGCCCCAGCATTTT. Its protein product is CASSSDGNQPQHF. The V call is TRBV5-1, the J call TRBJ1-5; D gene unclear. The germline V and J ends were trimmed by 5 bases and 2 bases, with 8 bases remaining between them. The CDR3 length is 13 residues. Germline lookup yields CDR1 SGHRS and CDR2 YFSETQ.

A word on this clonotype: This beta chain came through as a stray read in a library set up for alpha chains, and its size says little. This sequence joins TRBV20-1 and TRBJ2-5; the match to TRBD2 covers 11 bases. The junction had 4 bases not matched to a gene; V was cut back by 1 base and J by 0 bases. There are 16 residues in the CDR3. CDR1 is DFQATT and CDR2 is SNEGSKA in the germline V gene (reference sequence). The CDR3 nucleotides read TGCAGTGCTAGAGCCAGACTAGCGGGGTACCAAGAGACCCAGTACTTC. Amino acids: CSARARLAGYQETQYF.

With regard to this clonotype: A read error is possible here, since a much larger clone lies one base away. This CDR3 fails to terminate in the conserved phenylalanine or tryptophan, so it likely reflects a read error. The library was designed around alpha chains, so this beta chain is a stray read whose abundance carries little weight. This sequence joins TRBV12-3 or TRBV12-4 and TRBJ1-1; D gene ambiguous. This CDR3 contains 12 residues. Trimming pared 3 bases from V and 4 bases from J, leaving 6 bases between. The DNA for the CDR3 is TGTGCCAGCAGTTTTGAGAGCACTGAAGCTTTCCTT. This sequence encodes CASSFESTEAFL.

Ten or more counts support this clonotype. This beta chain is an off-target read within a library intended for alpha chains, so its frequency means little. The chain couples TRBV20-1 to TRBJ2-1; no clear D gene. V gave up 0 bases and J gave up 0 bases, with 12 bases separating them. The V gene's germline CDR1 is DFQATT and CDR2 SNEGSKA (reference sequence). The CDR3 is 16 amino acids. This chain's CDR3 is CSARDQETLSYNEQFF. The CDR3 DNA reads TGCAGTGCTAGAGATCAGGAGACCCTCTCCTACAATGAGCAGTTCTTC.

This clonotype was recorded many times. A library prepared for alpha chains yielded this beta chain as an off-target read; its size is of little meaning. CDR3 nucleotides: TGCAGTGCTAGAGATCCAAGCGGGGGTTTTAACGGGAATGAGCAGTTCTTC. Translated, it gives CSARDPSGGFNGNEQFF. The V call is TRBV20-1, the J call TRBJ2-1, with 8 bases lining up with TRBD2. Germline V gene lookup returns CDR1 DFQATT and CDR2 SNEGSKA (reference sequence). V lost 0 bases to trimming and J lost 7 bases; unmatched junction nucleotides: 14. The CDR3 spans 17 residues.

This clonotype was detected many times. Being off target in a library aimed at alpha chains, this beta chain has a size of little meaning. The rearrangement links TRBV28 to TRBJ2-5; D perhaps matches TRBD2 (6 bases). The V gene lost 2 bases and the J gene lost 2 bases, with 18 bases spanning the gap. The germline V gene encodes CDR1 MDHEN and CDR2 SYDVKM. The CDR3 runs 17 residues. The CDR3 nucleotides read TGTGCCAGCAGTTTACGGGTGCTGAGTAGCGGACAAGAGACCCAGTACTTC. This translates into CASSLRVLSSGQETQYF.

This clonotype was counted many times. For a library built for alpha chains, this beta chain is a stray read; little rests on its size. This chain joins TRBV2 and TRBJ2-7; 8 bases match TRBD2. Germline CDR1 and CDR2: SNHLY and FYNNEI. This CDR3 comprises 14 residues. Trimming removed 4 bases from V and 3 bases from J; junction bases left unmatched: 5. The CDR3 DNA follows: TGTGCCAGCAGTGGTGCTAGCGGGTTCTACGAGCAGTACTTC. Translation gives CASSGASGFYEQYF.

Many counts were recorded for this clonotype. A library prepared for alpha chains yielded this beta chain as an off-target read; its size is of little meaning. The CDR3 loop reads CASSGTGQTYEQYF. CDR3 nucleotide sequence: TGTGCCAGCAGTGGCACGGGACAAACCTACGAGCAGTACTTC. The gene calls are TRBV6-2 or TRBV6-3 and TRBJ2-7, with a tentative D call TRBD1 (6 bases). The CDR3 loop spans 14 amino acids. CDR1 and CDR2 (germline): MNHEY, SVGEGT. Deletions cut 5 bases from V and 2 bases from J, with 13 bases between.

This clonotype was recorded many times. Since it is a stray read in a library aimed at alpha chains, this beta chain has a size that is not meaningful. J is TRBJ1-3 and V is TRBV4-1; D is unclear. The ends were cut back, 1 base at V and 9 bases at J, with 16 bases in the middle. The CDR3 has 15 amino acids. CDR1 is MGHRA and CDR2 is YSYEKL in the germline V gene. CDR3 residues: CASSQVSEGWGTIYF. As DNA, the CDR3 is TGCGCCAGCAGCCAAGTGTCGGAGGGATGGGGCACCATATATTTT.

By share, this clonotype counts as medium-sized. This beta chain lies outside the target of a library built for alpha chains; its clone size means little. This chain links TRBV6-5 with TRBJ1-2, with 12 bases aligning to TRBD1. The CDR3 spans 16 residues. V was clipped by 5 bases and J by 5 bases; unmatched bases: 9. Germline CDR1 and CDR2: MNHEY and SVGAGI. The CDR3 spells CASSDGTGGFWYGYTF. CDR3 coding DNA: TGTGCCAGCAGTGACGGGACAGGGGGCTTTTGGTATGGCTACACCTTC.

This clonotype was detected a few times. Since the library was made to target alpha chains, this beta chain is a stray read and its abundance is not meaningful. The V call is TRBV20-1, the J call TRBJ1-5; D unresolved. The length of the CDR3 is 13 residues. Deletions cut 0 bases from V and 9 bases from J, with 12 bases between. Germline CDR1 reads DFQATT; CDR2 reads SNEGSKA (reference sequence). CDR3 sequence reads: CSAREIMDRPQHF. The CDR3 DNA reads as TGCAGTGCTAGAGAGATTATGGATCGGCCCCAGCATTTT.

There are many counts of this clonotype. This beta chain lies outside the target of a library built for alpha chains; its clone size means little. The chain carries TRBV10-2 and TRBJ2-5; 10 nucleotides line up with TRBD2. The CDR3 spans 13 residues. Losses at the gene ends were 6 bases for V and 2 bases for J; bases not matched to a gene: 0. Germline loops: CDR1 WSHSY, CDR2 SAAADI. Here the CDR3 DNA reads TGCGCCAGCAGACTAGCGGGACAAGAGACCCAGTACTTC. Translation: CASRLAGQETQYF.

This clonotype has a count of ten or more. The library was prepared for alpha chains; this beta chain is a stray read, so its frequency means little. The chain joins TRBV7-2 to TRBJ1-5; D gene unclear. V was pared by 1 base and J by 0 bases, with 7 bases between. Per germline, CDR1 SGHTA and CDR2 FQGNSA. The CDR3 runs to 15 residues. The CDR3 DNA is TGTGCCAGCAGCTTAGGTTCGGCTAGCAATCAGCCCCAGCATTTT. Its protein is CASSLGSASNQPQHF. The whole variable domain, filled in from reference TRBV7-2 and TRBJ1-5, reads GAGVSQSPSNKVTEKGKDVELRCDPISGHTALYWYRQSLGQGLEFLIYFQGNSAPDKSGLPSDRFSAERTGGSVSTLTIQRTQQEDSAVYLCASSLGSASNQPQHFGDGTRLSIL.

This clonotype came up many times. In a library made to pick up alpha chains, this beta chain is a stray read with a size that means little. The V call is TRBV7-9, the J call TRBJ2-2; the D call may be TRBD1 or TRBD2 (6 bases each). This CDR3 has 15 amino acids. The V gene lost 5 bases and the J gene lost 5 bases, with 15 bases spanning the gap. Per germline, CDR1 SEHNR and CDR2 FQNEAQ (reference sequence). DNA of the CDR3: TGTGCCAGCAGCCCTCGGGGGCCGGGTACCGGGGAGCTGTTTTTT. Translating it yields CASSPRGPGTGELFF. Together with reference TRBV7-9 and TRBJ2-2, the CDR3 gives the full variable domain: DTGVSQNPRHKITKRGQNVTFRCDPISEHNRLYWYRQTLGQGPEFLTYFQNEAQLEKSRLLSDRFSAERPKGSFSTLEIQRTEQGDSAMYLCASSPRGPGTGELFFGEGSRLTVL.

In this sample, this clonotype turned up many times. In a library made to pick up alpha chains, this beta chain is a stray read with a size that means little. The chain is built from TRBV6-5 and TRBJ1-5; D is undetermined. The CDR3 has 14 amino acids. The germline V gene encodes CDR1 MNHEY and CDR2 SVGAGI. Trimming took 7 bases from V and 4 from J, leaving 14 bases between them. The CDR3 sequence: CASTIRAGNQPQHF. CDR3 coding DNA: TGTGCCAGCACCATACGCGCGGGTAATCAGCCCCAGCATTTT.

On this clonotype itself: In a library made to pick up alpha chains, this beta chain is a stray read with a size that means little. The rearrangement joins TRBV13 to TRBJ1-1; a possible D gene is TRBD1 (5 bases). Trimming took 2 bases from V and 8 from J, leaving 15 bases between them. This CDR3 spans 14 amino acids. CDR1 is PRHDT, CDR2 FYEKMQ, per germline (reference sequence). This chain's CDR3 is CASSLFSGISEAFF. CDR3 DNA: TGTGCCAGCAGCTTATTCTCAGGGATCAGCGAAGCTTTCTTT.